This passage covers 22 T cell receptor beta chains from one sample sequenced in a study of cytomegalovirus exposure and HLA in healthy donors. The PCR made use of 60 Vbeta and 13 Jbeta primers. Profiling relied on immunoSEQ multiplex PCR, and the TCRdb table lists in-frame clones only, not all of them. The profile shows under 250,000 clones, around four fifths of them singletons. The sequencing sample was made of PBMCs. Every receptor here comes from a boy younger than 10 in good health and CMV-seronegative.

This chain's CDR3 is CASSITRQGFPDGYTF. The CDR3 DNA is TGTGCCAGTAGTATAACCCGACAGGGGTTCCCCGATGGCTACACCTTC. The chain couples TRBV19 to TRBJ1-2, with 8 nucleotides matching TRBD1. The germline V gene encodes CDR1 LNHDA and CDR2 SQIVND (reference sequence). This CDR3 contains 16 residues. Germline trimming cut 2 bases from V and 6 bases from J; bases unmatched to any gene: 11. Variable domain in full (rest from reference TRBV19 and TRBJ1-2): DGGITQSPKYLFRKEGQNVTLSCEQNLNHDAMYWYRQDPGQGLRLIYYSQIVNDFQKGDIAEGYSVSREKKESFPLTVTSAQKNPTAFYLCASSITRQGFPDGYTFGSGTRLTVV.

The CDR3 DNA follows: TGTGCCAGCAGTTTATTGGCTAGCGGGGTGTTTACTAGCACAGATACGCAGTATTTT. This gives the protein CASSLLASGVFTSTDTQYF. The rearrangement links TRBV27 to TRBJ2-3; 9 nucleotides line up with TRBD2. The CDR3 contains 19 residues. The germline V gene encodes CDR1 MNHEY and CDR2 SMNVEV (reference sequence). The V and J ends lost 1 base and 0 bases, in that order; junction bases with no gene match: 11.

The chain uses TRBV7-8 and TRBJ1-6, with D uncertain. The CDR3 is made up of 15 amino acids. CDR1 SGHVS and CDR2 FQNEAQ come from the germline V gene. Trimming stripped 5 bases from V and 0 bases from J, with 8 bases between. DNA for the CDR3: TGTGCCAGCAGCCAATTTAGCTCCTATAATTCACCCCTCCACTTT. It specifies CASSQFSSYNSPLHF.

V usage is TRBV19 and J usage is TRBJ1-1; tentatively, D is TRBD1 (5 bases). The V end was cut by 6 bases, the J end by 5 bases, with 13 bases between. The germline V gene has CDR1 LNHDA and CDR2 SQIVND (reference sequence). There are 13 residues in the CDR3. The CDR3 protein is CASSPGGGTEAFF. CDR3 DNA sequence: TGTGCCAGTAGCCCGGGGGGTGGAACTGAAGCTTTCTTT.

This clone came up a few times. This chain connects TRBV6-5 to TRBJ1-1; D not resolved. The V gene lost 0 bases and the J gene lost 0 bases, with 11 bases spanning the gap. The CDR3 consists of 16 residues. Germline loops: CDR1 MNHEY, CDR2 SVGAGI. The CDR3 loop reads CASSYSNGALNTEAFF. The CDR3 DNA follows: TGTGCCAGCAGTTACTCGAACGGTGCCTTGAACACTGAAGCTTTCTTT.

V and J are TRBV7-9 and TRBJ2-5; TRBD2 agrees at 8 bases. The DNA end is a closer match to TRBJ2-7, so the J assignment may be wrong. This CDR3 comprises 16 residues. Per the germline V gene, CDR1 is SEHNR and CDR2 is FQNEAQ (reference sequence). CDR3 amino acids: CASSSRRGGYGPEQYF. As DNA, the CDR3 is TGTGCCAGCAGCTCCCGCCGGGGGGGCTACGGCCCCGAGCAGTACTTC.

The chain carries TRBV27 and TRBJ2-1, with 9 bases fitting TRBD2. Germline V gene sequence: CDR1 MNHEY, CDR2 SMNVEV (reference sequence). This CDR3 has 18 residues. V lost 4 bases, J lost 4 bases, and 14 bases stayed unmatched. Here the CDR3 DNA reads TGTGCCAGCAGTTCAACCCTTTATAGCGGGGGTTCGTACAATGAGCAGTTCTTC. It encodes CASSSTLYSGGSYNEQFF.

This clone came up once. The rearrangement joins TRBV4-1 to TRBJ2-3, with D perhaps TRBD1 (5 bases). The ends were cut back, 0 bases at V and 3 bases at J, with 10 bases in the middle. Germline CDR1 reads MGHRA; CDR2 reads YSYEKL. The CDR3 covers 15 residues. CDR3 coding DNA: TGCGCCAGCAGCCAAGAAAAGGGGCTTACAGATACGCAGTATTTT. Translated, it gives CASSQEKGLTDTQYF.

Here the CDR3 DNA reads TGTGCCAGCAGCTTCGCCGGGGAGCTGTTTTTT. This encodes CASSFAGELFF. The chain recombines TRBV5-6 with TRBJ2-2, with D uncertain. Germline V gene lookup returns CDR1 SGHDT and CDR2 YYEEEE. The CDR3 consists of 11 residues. Deletions cut 2 bases from V and 6 bases from J, with 2 bases between.

The CDR3 protein is CASSEGAHEQYF. CDR3 sequence (DNA): TGTGCCAGCAGCGAGGGGGCCCACGAGCAGTACTTC. This rearrangement joins TRBV6-5 to TRBJ2-5; 7 bases fit TRBD1. The J call is uncertain, as TRBJ2-7 better fits the DNA end. CDR1 and CDR2 from the germline V gene are MNHEY and SVGAGI. The CDR3 loop spans 12 amino acids.

The rearrangement uses TRBV5-4 and TRBJ1-5; D not certain. Trimming took 0 bases from V and 5 from J, leaving 9 bases between them. The CDR3 is made up of 14 amino acids. Germline assignment: CDR1 SGHNT and CDR2 YYREEE (reference sequence). The CDR3 DNA reads as TGTGCCAGCAGCTTGGCCGGGGTTGATCAGCCCCAGCATTTT. Encoded protein: CASSLAGVDQPQHF.

V usage is TRBV11-2 and J usage is TRBJ2-7; 7 bases fit TRBD1. Germline V lookup: CDR1 SGHAT, CDR2 FQNNGV. The CDR3 has 19 amino acids. With V trimmed by 5 bases and J by 0 bases, 19 bases remained unmatched. The CDR3 loop is CASSPYLPWDSQDSYEQYF. The CDR3, as DNA: TGTGCCAGCAGCCCTTATCTACCCTGGGACAGCCAAGACTCCTACGAGCAGTACTTC.

The gene calls are TRBV2 and TRBJ2-5; 11 bases agree with TRBD1. The V and J ends lost 6 bases and 2 bases, in that order; junction bases with no gene match: 8. This CDR3 has 16 residues. In germline, CDR1 is SNHLY, CDR2 FYNNEI. CDR3 sequence: CASRPGQGVNQETQYF. Here the CDR3 DNA reads TGTGCCAGCAGACCGGGACAGGGGGTAAATCAAGAGACCCAGTACTTC.

Only a few counts were recorded for this clone. The genes are TRBV6-5 and TRBJ1-1; TRBD1 aligns across 9 bases. The CDR3 runs to 14 residues. Germline-derived CDR1 and CDR2 are MNHEY and SVGAGI. The V gene end was trimmed by 6 bases and the J gene end by 5 bases; junction bases not matched to a gene: 7. CDR3 DNA: TGTGCCAGCAGCCCAGACAGGGGGAGGACTGAAGCTTTCTTT. Translated, it gives CASSPDRGRTEAFF.

The chain links TRBV6-1 to TRBJ2-5; the match to TRBD1 covers 7 bases. The germline CDR1 and CDR2 sequences are MNHNS and SASEGT. V gave up 5 bases and J gave up 2 bases; unmatched junction bases: 5. The CDR3 is made up of 14 amino acids. CDR3 coding DNA: TGTGCCAGCAGTTTGACAGGGCTACAAGAGACCCAGTACTTC. Residues: CASSLTGLQETQYF.

This clone was detected only a few times. The rearrangement links TRBV9 to TRBJ1-5, with D unresolved. Trimming stripped 0 bases from V and 10 bases from J, with 11 bases between. Germline V gene lookup returns CDR1 SGDLS and CDR2 YYNGEE. This CDR3 spans 13 amino acids. The CDR3 region has the DNA TGTGCCAGCAGCGTAGCTCCTAGTGACCCCCAGCATTTT. It codes for CASSVAPSDPQHF.

The chain joins TRBV10-3 to TRBJ2-7; D uncertain. V lost 2 bases and J 2 bases, leaving 13 bases between the germline ends. The germline gives CDR1 ENHRY, CDR2 SYGVKD. This CDR3 region has 15 residues. Here the CDR3 DNA reads TGTGCCATCAGTGAGAAAGCTGGAGCCCCCTACGAGCAGTACTTC. It codes for CAISEKAGAPYEQYF.

This rearrangement joins TRBV20-1 to TRBJ2-7; D is perhaps TRBD1 (6 bases). CDR3 length equals 11 residues. V was pared by 3 bases and J by 5 bases, with 8 bases between. The germline V gene has CDR1 DFQATT and CDR2 SNEGSKA (reference sequence). For the CDR3, the DNA is TGCAGTGCTAGCGGACAGAACGAGCAGTACTTC. Its translation is CSASGQNEQYF.

This chain's CDR3 is CAWSAGTGWDEQFF. The CDR3 DNA is TGTGCCTGGAGTGCCGGGACAGGGTGGGATGAGCAGTTCTTC. This chain uses TRBV30 with TRBJ2-1; TRBD1 matches at 9 bases. In germline, CDR1 is GTSNPN, CDR2 SVGIG (reference sequence). The CDR3 runs to 14 residues. The junction had 6 bases not matched to a gene; V was cut back by 1 base and J by 8 bases.

The chain employs TRBV7-2 and TRBJ2-1; TRBD2 agrees at 8 bases. The CDR3 is 14 residues long. Germline assignment: CDR1 SGHTA and CDR2 FQGNSA. With V trimmed by 7 bases and J by 6 bases, 8 bases remained unmatched. CDR3 sequence (DNA): TGTGCCAGCACTAGGGCGGGAGGATCCAATGAGCAGTTCTTC. This gives the protein CASTRAGGSNEQFF.

The chain recombines TRBV19 with TRBJ1-1, with TRBD1 identical over 7 bases. This CDR3 has 14 amino acids. The V gene's germline CDR1 is LNHDA and CDR2 SQIVND (reference sequence). J was trimmed by 4 bases and V by 7 bases; bases with no gene match: 9. For the CDR3, the DNA is TGTGCCAGTAACTTAGGGGGCGAGTTCACTGAAGCTTTCTTT. Residues: CASNLGGEFTEAFF. Drawing the rest from reference TRBV19 and TRBJ1-1, the complete variable domain is DGGITQSPKYLFRKEGQNVTLSCEQNLNHDAMYWYRQDPGQGLRLIYYSQIVNDFQKGDIAEGYSVSREKKESFPLTVTSAQKNPTAFYLCASNLGGEFTEAFFGQGTRLTVV.

The chain couples TRBV10-3 to TRBJ2-1; D call uncertain. CDR3 length: 13 amino acids. Germline CDR1 ENHRY, CDR2 SYGVKD. V lost 6 bases and J 4 bases, leaving 10 bases between the germline ends. CDR3 protein: CAIRPTLYNEQFF. The CDR3 bases are TGTGCCATCAGACCGACACTTTACAATGAGCAGTTCTTC.